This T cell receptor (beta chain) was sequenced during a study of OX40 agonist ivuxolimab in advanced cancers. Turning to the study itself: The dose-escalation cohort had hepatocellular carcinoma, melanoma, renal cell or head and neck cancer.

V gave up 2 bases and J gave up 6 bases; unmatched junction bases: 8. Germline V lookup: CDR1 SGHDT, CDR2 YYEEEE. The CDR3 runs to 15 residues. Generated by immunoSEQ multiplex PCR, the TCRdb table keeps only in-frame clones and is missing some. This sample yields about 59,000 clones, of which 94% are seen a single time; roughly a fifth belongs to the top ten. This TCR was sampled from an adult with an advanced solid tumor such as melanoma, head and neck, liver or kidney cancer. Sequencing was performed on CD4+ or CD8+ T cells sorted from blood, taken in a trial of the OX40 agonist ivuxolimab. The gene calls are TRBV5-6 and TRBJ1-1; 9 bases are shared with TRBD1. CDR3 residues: CASSLKGTGLSEAFF. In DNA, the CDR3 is TGTGCCAGCAGCTTAAAAGGGACAGGGTTATCTGAAGCTTTCTTT.